The next 29 T cell receptor beta chains were all read from a single sample in a study of blood T cells in healthy people across ages. The second PCR ran roughly 7 to 11 cycles with a sample-barcoded 5' primer and J-beta primers. TCRdb recomputed calls from the 5' RACE reads with MiXCR, one row per CDR3 protein. The sample contains around 1,700,000 distinct CDR3 sequences, 28% of which appear only once. Material for sequencing was blood. The receptors shown here come from a woman aged 25-40 years in good health.

In its sample, this clonotype was seen a few times. The chain couples TRBV25-1 to TRBJ1-5; D call uncertain. The CDR3 consists of 14 residues. V was trimmed by 4 bases and J by 1 base, leaving 8 bases between them. Germline V lookup: CDR1 MGHDK, CDR2 SYGVNS. In DNA, the CDR3 is TGTGCCAGCAGTGGGAGGATCAGCAATCAGCCCCAGCATTTT. It specifies CASSGRISNQPQHF. Combining the CDR3 with reference TRBV25-1 and TRBJ1-5 gives the whole variable domain EADIYQTPRYLVIGTGKKITLECSQTMGHDKMYWYQQDPGMELHLIHYSYGVNSTEKGDLSSESTVSRIRTEHFPLTLESARPSHTSQYLCASSGRISNQPQHFGDGTRLSIL.

Turning to this clonotype: Being one base from a much bigger clone, this may be a read error. CDR3 residues: CASSLTGTSTDMQYF. The CDR3 DNA is TGTGCCAGCAGCTTAACGGGGACTAGCACAGATATGCAGTATTTT. The chain has TRBV7-2 and TRBJ2-3; TRBD2 agrees at 9 bases. Germline V gives CDR1 SGHTA, CDR2 FQGNSA. The CDR3 extends over 15 amino acids.

This clonotype came up many times. The V gene is TRBV12-3 or TRBV12-4, the J gene TRBJ2-1, with 11 bases aligning to TRBD2. The V gene end was trimmed by 7 bases and the J gene end by 7 bases; junction bases not matched to a gene: 12. CDR3 length equals 16 residues. The CDR3 reads CASKLLAGVGVNEQFF. CDR3 nucleotides: TGTGCCAGCAAATTACTAGCGGGAGTCGGTGTGAATGAGCAGTTCTTC.

The chain carries TRBV30 and TRBJ1-5, with TRBD1 matching 7 bases. CDR1 is GTSNPN, CDR2 SVGIG, per germline (reference sequence). Trimming took 5 bases from V and 2 from J; bases not matched to a gene: 6. The CDR3 consists of 14 residues. The CDR3 protein is CAWAGGFGNQPQHF. The DNA of the CDR3 is TGTGCCTGGGCAGGGGGTTTCGGCAATCAGCCCCAGCATTTT.

In this sample, this clonotype turned up once. The CDR3: CSARGYAGNTIYF. The CDR3 DNA reads TGCAGTGCGAGGGGCTACGCTGGAAACACCATATATTTT. The chain recombines TRBV20-1 with TRBJ1-3, with a tentative D call TRBD1 (5 bases). The ends were cut back, 6 bases at V and 2 bases at J, with 11 bases in the middle. Germline V CDR1 and CDR2: DFQATT, SNEGSKA (reference sequence). The length of the CDR3 is 13 residues.

With respect to this clonotype: Possible read error: a much larger clone is one base away. J is TRBJ2-7 and V is TRBV29-1, with 12 bases lining up with TRBD1. Per the germline V gene, CDR1 is SQVTM and CDR2 is ANQGSEA. This CDR3 contains 12 residues. DNA for the CDR3: TGCAGCGGGGGACAGGGGGCCTACGTGCAGTACTTC. It encodes CSGGQGAYVQYF.

This sequence joins TRBV27 and TRBJ1-2, with D hard to call. Trimming took 0 bases from V and 4 from J, leaving 6 bases between them. The CDR3 totals 13 residues. Germline V CDR1 and CDR2: MNHEY, SMNVEV (reference sequence). The CDR3 DNA reads TGTGCCAGCAGTTTATCGGCCGCCTATGGCTACACCTTC. Translated, it gives CASSLSAAYGYTF.

This clonotype turned up a few times. This chain links TRBV5-1 with TRBJ2-7; 7 bases fit TRBD2. The CDR3 covers 16 residues. The ends lost 1 base at V and 2 bases at J; junction bases unmatched: 9. Germline values: CDR1 SGHRS, CDR2 YFSETQ. The CDR3, as DNA: TGCGCCAGCAGCTTGTCACGGGCTAGCGGCCCCTACGAGCAGTACTTC. This sequence encodes CASSLSRASGPYEQYF.

A note on this clonotype: A much larger clonotype is one base distant, so this may be a read error. The genes are TRBV6-5 and TRBJ2-7; D ambiguous. This CDR3 spans 13 amino acids. In germline, CDR1 is MNHEY, CDR2 SVGAGI. The CDR3, as DNA: TGTGCCGGCAGTTACTCAGACCCAGACGAGCAGTACTTC. Protein sequence: CAGSYSDPDEQYF.

Regarding this clonotype: The CDR3 ends on some other residue instead of the conserved phenylalanine or tryptophan, so this is likely a read error. The chain links TRBV11-2 to TRBJ2-7; tentatively, D is TRBD1 (6 bases). This CDR3 is 12 amino acids long. V was pared by 4 bases and J by 6 bases, with 10 bases between. CDR1 is SGHAT, CDR2 FQNNGV, per germline. The CDR3 DNA follows: TGTGCCAGCAGCTACCCCAGGGGCGAGCAGTACCTC. It translates to CASSYPRGEQYL.

The CDR3 sequence is CASSVSSGGYGYTF. The CDR3, as DNA: TGTGCCAGCAGCGTGTCGTCGGGCGGCTATGGCTACACCTTC. This chain joins TRBV9 and TRBJ1-2; D is unclear. Trimming took 2 bases from V and 4 from J, leaving 12 bases between them. CDR1 and CDR2 from the germline V gene are SGDLS and YYNGEE. This CDR3 has 14 amino acids.

This rearrangement joins TRBV21-1 to TRBJ1-6; no check of the table's D call, TRBD1, against the DNA was made. TRBV21-1 is an annotated pseudogene. The CDR3 loop spans 11 amino acids. The CDR3 DNA follows: TGTGCCAGCCCCGGGAGTTCACCCCTCCACTTT. This translates into CASPGSSPLHF.

The chain uses TRBV20-1 and TRBJ2-3; 12 bases are a match to TRBD2. V shed 5 bases and J 4 bases; nucleotides not matched to a gene: 22. The length of the CDR3 is 20 residues. Per the germline V gene, CDR1 is DFQATT and CDR2 is SNEGSKA (reference sequence). CDR3 region: CSAGFLAGGPFSRSSDTQYF. In DNA, the CDR3 is TGCAGTGCTGGTTTCCTAGCGGGAGGGCCTTTTTCTCGATCCTCAGATACGCAGTATTTT.

The chain combines TRBV19 with TRBJ2-6; maybe TRBD1 (6 bases). Deletions cut 2 bases from V and 3 bases from J, with 17 bases between. Germline CDR1 LNHDA, CDR2 SQIVND (reference sequence). The length of the CDR3 is 18 residues. CDR3 loop: CASSIPGAVRGGANVLTF. The CDR3 DNA reads as TGTGCCAGTAGTATACCAGGAGCGGTCAGGGGTGGGGCCAACGTCCTGACTTTC. The full variable domain, in which reference TRBV19 and TRBJ2-6 provide the parts outside the CDR3, is DGGITQSPKYLFRKEGQNVTLSCEQNLNHDAMYWYRQDPGQGLRLIYYSQIVNDFQKGDIAEGYSVSREKKESFPLTVTSAQKNPTAFYLCASSIPGAVRGGANVLTFGAGSRLTVL.

The chain has TRBV29-1 and TRBJ2-1, with TRBD2 matching 9 bases. The germline CDR1 and CDR2 sequences are SQVTM and ANQGSEA. Unmatched junction bases numbered 6, after V lost 6 bases and J lost 6 bases. This CDR3 is 13 amino acids long. The DNA of the CDR3 is TGCAGCGTGGGGCGGGGGGGCATCAATGAGCAGTTCTTC. It codes for CSVGRGGINEQFF.

J is TRBJ1-4 and V is TRBV7-2, with unresolved D. Germline CDR1 SGHTA, CDR2 FQGNSA. This CDR3 is 15 amino acids long. V lost 0 bases and J 4 bases, leaving 9 bases between the germline ends. The CDR3 sequence is CASSLANGINEKLFF. DNA of the CDR3: TGTGCCAGCAGCTTAGCGAATGGGATTAATGAAAAACTGTTTTTT.

The table lists this clonotype with a few counts. The rearrangement uses TRBV28 and TRBJ2-5; D is perhaps TRBD2 (6 bases). The germline V gene has CDR1 MDHEN and CDR2 SYDVKM. The length of the CDR3 is 13 residues. Trimming shortened V by 6 bases and J by 5 bases, and 13 bases separated the two germline ends. The CDR3 region has the DNA TGTGCCAGCAGGGGGGGATTACCGGAGACCCAGTACTTC. Residues: CASRGGLPETQYF.

On this clonotype: This may be a read error: a much more frequent sequence differs by one nucleotide. Because it lacks the conserved phenylalanine or tryptophan at the end, this CDR3 is likely a read error. This chain links TRBV5-1 with TRBJ2-7, with D possibly matching TRBD1 (5 bases). This CDR3 is built from 15 residues. The germline V and J ends were trimmed by 3 bases and 0 bases, with 13 bases remaining between them. The germline V gene encodes CDR1 SGHRS and CDR2 YFSETQ. In nucleotides, the CDR3 is TGCGCCAGCAGCTCCTCTGTCCAGGGCTCCTACGAGCAGTACCTC. This gives the protein CASSSSVQGSYEQYL.

A few counts support this clonotype. CDR3 nucleotides: TGCAGTGCTAGAGATCGGGGGGCGGTGCCAGATACGCAGTATTTT. This encodes CSARDRGAVPDTQYF. The J gene is TRBJ2-3, the V gene TRBV20-1; a possible D gene is TRBD2 (7 bases). The ends were cut back, 0 bases at V and 4 bases at J, with 14 bases in the middle. The CDR3 is made up of 15 amino acids. Germline values: CDR1 DFQATT, CDR2 SNEGSKA (reference sequence).

The chain carries TRBV28 and TRBJ1-6; no clear D. V lost 6 bases and J 10 bases, leaving 19 bases between the germline ends. Germline CDR1 reads MDHEN; CDR2 reads SYDVKM. This CDR3 spans 15 amino acids. CDR3 loop: CASRSWTLIGSPLHF. The CDR3 DNA reads as TGTGCCAGCAGAAGTTGGACCCTCATCGGATCACCCCTCCACTTT.

V gene TRBV13 combines with J gene TRBJ2-1; 7 positions agree with TRBD1. This CDR3 region has 18 residues. Germline CDR1 and CDR2: PRHDT and FYEKMQ (reference sequence). The V segment lost 5 bases and the J segment 6 bases; nucleotides outside the gene matches: 19. This CDR3 is CASSPTPTQGVEINEQFF. For the CDR3, the DNA is TGTGCCAGCAGCCCTACCCCCACTCAGGGGGTTGAGATCAATGAGCAGTTCTTC.

The V call is TRBV6-1, the J call TRBJ2-7, with unresolved D. Germline V gene data show CDR1 as MNHNS and CDR2 as SASEGT. The CDR3 is made up of 15 amino acids. The V and J ends lost 1 base and 2 bases respectively, with 12 bases between them. The CDR3 coding sequence is TGTGCCAGCAGTGAAGAGGGTGAACTTACCTACGAGCAGTACTTC. It translates to CASSEEGELTYEQYF.

This clonotype was observed a few times. V gene TRBV5-6 combines with J gene TRBJ2-7; D gene unclear. V lost 4 bases, J lost 3 bases, and 11 bases lay in between. Per the germline V gene, CDR1 is SGHDT and CDR2 is YYEEEE. This CDR3 comprises 13 residues. CDR3 bases: TGTGCCAGCAGCGCCGACCGATACTACGAGCAGTACTTC. Its translation: CASSADRYYEQYF.

The chain joins TRBV18 to TRBJ2-1, with 7 bases that match TRBD2. V gave up 1 base and J gave up 11 bases; unmatched junction bases: 11. CDR3 length: 15 amino acids. Germline lookup yields CDR1 KGHSH and CDR2 LQKENI. The CDR3 sequence: CASSPRSGGLVQQFF. CDR3 coding DNA: TGTGCCAGCTCACCACGCTCCGGCGGACTAGTGCAGCAGTTCTTC.

The genes are TRBV28 and TRBJ1-1; no clear D. CDR1 is MDHEN, CDR2 SYDVKM, per germline. This CDR3 is 12 amino acids long. Trimming removed 1 base from V and 11 bases from J, with 11 bases in between. In DNA form, the CDR3 reads TGTGCCAGCAGTTTATCCCTAAACAGTGCTTTCTTT. It specifies CASSLSLNSAFF. The whole variable domain, filled in from reference TRBV28 and TRBJ1-1, reads DVKVTQSSRYLVKRTGEKVFLECVQDMDHENMFWYRQDPGLGLRLIYFSYDVKMKEKGDIPEGYSVSREKKERFSLILESASTNQTSMYLCASSLSLNSAFFGQGTRLTVV.

This sequence joins TRBV12-3 or TRBV12-4 and TRBJ2-1; the D is unclear. This CDR3 is 14 amino acids long. Trimming cost V 6 bases and J 10 bases, with 19 bases left between them. In DNA form, the CDR3 reads TGTGCCAGCAGCTTCCAACGACCTCAGGACGAGCAGTTCTTC. This codes for CASSFQRPQDEQFF.

This clonotype was seen more than once but under ten times. The chain links TRBV29-1 to TRBJ2-5, with D hard to call. In germline, CDR1 is SQVTM, CDR2 ANQGSEA. The V gene lost 7 bases and the J gene lost 3 bases, with 9 bases spanning the gap. The CDR3 spans 11 residues. CDR3 protein: CSAGAEETQYF. CDR3 DNA sequence: TGCAGCGCGGGTGCCGAAGAGACCCAGTACTTC.

The V gene is TRBV10-3, the J gene TRBJ1-1; 9 nucleotides match TRBD1. This CDR3 contains 14 residues. Germline V lookup: CDR1 ENHRY, CDR2 SYGVKD. After removal of 7 bases from V and 4 bases from J, the junction contained 7 bases not matched to a gene. The CDR3, as DNA: TGTGCCATCACCGAGGGGGGACAGGGCACTGAAGCTTTCTTT. Its protein is CAITEGGQGTEAFF.

The rearrangement links TRBV7-9 to TRBJ2-7; TRBD2 aligns across 14 bases. Germline lookup yields CDR1 SEHNR and CDR2 FQNEAQ (reference sequence). The CDR3 is made up of 14 amino acids. V shed 5 bases, J shed 7 bases, and the junction held 4 bases outside the gene matches. The CDR3 DNA reads as TGTGCCAGCAGCCGACTAGCGGGAGGGAGGGAGCAGTACTTC. As protein: CASSRLAGGREQYF.